The sequence of this T cell receptor (beta chain) was determined in a study of molecular identifiers for immune sequencing clone quantification. TCRdb ran MiXCR on the PCR reads and lists one entry per CDR3 protein. The sample consists of more than 300,000 distinct CDR3 sequences, roughly a fifth of them appearing once. In the case of this clonotype: Its antigen remains unidentified.

Germline V lookup: CDR1 MNHEY, CDR2 SMNVEV (reference sequence). V lost 0 bases, J lost 2 bases, and 8 bases lay in between. The CDR3 consists of 15 residues. Input for naive CD8 libraries was roughly 19,000 to 1,000,000 sorted cells; the RNA fraction used was 10%, 30% or 50%. The CD8+CD4-CCR7+CD45RA+ phenotype defined the sorted naive CD8 T cells. Regarding the study as a whole: Whereas naive cells kept under 1% of molecules in clones above 20 RNA copies, such clones held over 97% in effectors. Spiked Jurkat TCR RNA equivalent to one cell was reportedly detectable in approximately 970,000 naive cells.

This chain joins TRBV27 and TRBJ1-3; D call uncertain. Sample: naive CD8+ T cells from blood, with Jurkat cell RNA spiked in. Subset given: FACS-sorted CD8+CD4-CCR7+CD45RA+ naive T cells. The source is a human donor in good health. Some libraries in this study had Jurkat cell RNA spiked in. CDR3 DNA: TGTGCCAGCAGTTTATCAGGGCCCGCTGGAAACACCATATATTTT. It yields the protein CASSLSGPAGNTIYF.